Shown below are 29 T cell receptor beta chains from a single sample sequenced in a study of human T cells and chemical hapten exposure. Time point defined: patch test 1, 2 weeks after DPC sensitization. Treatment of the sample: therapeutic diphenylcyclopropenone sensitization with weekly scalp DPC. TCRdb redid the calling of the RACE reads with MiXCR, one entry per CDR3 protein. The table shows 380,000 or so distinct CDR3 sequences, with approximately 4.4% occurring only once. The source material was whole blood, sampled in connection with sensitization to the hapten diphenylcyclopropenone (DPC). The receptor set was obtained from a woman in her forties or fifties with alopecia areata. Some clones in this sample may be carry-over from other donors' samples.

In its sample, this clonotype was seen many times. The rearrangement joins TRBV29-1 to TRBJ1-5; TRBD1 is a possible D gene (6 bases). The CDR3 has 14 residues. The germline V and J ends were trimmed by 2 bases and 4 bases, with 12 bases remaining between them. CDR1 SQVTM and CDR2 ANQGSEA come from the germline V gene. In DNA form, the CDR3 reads TGCAGCGTTGAATTGCAGGGGAGTAATCAGCCCCAGCATTTT. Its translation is CSVELQGSNQPQHF. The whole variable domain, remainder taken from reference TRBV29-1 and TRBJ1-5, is SAVISQKPSRDICQRGTSLTIQCQVDSQVTMMFWYRQQPGQSLTLIATANQGSEATYESGFVIDKFPISRPNLTFSTLTVSNMSPEDSSIYLCSVELQGSNQPQHFGDGTRLSIL.

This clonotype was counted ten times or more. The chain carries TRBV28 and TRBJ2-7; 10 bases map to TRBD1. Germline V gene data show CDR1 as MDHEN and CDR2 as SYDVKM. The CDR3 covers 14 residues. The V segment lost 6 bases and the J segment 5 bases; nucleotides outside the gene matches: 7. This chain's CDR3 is CASRNRDRGDEQYF. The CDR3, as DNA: TGTGCCAGCAGAAACCGGGACAGGGGCGACGAGCAGTACTTC.

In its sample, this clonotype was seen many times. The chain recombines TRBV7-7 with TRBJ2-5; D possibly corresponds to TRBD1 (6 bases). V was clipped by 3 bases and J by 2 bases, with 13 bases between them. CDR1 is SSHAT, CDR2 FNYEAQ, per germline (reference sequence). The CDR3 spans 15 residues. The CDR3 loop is CASSFSGAWQETQYF. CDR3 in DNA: TGTGCCAGCAGCTTTTCAGGGGCTTGGCAAGAGACCCAGTACTTC.

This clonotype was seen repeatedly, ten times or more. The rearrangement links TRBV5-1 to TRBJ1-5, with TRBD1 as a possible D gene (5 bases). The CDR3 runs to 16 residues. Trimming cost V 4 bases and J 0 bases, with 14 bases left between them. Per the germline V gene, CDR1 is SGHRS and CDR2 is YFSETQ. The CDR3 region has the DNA TGCGCCAGCAGCCCCTCAGCGGGGGGTAGCAATCAGCCCCAGCATTTT. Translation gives CASSPSAGGSNQPQHF.

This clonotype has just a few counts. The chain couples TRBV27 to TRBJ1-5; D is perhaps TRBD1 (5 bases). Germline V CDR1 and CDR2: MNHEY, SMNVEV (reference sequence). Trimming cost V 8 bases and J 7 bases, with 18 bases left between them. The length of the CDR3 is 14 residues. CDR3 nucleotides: TGTGCCAGCGGGGCAGGGAGGTCCCGGCAGCCCCAGCATTTT. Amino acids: CASGAGRSRQPQHF.

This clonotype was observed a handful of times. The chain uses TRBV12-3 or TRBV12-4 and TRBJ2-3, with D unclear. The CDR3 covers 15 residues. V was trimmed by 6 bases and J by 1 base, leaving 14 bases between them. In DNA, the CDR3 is TGTGCCAGCAGCTCGAGGATAGGACGCACAGATACGCAGTATTTT. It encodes CASSSRIGRTDTQYF.

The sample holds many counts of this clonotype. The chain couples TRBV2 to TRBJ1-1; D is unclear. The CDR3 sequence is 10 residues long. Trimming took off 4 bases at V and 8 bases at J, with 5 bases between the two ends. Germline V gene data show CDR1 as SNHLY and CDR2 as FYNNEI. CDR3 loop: CASSVVEAFF. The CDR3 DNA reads TGTGCCAGCAGTGTTGTCGAAGCTTTCTTT.

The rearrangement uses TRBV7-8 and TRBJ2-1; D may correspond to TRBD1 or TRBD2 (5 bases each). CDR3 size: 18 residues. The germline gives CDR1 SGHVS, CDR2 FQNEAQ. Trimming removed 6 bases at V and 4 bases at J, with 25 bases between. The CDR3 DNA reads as TGTGCCAGCAGACTGTGGGGACGGACTTTAAACTCGTACAATGAGCAGTTCTTC. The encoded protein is CASRLWGRTLNSYNEQFF.

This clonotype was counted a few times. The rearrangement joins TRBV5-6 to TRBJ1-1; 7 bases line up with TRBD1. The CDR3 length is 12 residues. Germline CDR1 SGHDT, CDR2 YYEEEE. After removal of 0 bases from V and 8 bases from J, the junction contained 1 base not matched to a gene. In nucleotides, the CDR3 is TGTGCCAGCAGCTTGGCGGGACAGGAAGCTTTCTTT. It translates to CASSLAGQEAFF. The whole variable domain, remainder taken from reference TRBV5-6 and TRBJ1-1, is DAGVTQSPTHLIKTRGQQVTLRCSPKSGHDTVSWYQQALGQGPQFIFQYYEEEERQRGNFPDRFSGHQFPNYSSELNVNALLLGDSALYLCASSLAGQEAFFGQGTRLTVV.

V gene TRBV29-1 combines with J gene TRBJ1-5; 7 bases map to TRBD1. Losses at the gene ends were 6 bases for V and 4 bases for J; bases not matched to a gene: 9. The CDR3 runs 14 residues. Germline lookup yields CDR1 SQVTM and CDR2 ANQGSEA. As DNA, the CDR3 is TGCAGCGTCCGGGGGACAGTCTTAAATCAGCCCCAGCATTTT. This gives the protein CSVRGTVLNQPQHF.

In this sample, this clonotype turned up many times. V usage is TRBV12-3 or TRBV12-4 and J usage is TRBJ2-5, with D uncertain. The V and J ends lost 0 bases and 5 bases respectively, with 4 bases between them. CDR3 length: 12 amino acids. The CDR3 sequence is CASSLAAETQYF. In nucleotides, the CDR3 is TGTGCCAGCAGTTTAGCCGCGGAGACCCAGTACTTC.

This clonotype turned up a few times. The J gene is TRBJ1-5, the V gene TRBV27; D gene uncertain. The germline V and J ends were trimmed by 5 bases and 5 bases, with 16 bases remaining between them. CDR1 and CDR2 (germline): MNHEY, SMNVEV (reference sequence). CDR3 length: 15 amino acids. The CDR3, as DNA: TGTGCCAGCAGTCCCGGACTAACAAGGGATCAGCCCCAGCATTTT. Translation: CASSPGLTRDQPQHF.

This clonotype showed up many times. CDR3 in DNA: TGCAGCGTTACCGGGGGCCAGGAGGAGCAGTACTTC. It is translated as CSVTGGQEEQYF. The chain combines TRBV29-1 with TRBJ2-7; possibly TRBD1 or TRBD2 for D (6 bases each). Germline values: CDR1 SQVTM, CDR2 ANQGSEA. The CDR3 is 12 residues long. V was clipped by 5 bases and J by 7 bases, with 15 bases between them.

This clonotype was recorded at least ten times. CDR3 DNA sequence: TGTGCCAGCAGCTTAGGGGCAGAGAACACTGAAGCTTTCTTT. It translates to CASSLGAENTEAFF. J is TRBJ1-1 and V is TRBV7-9, with D unresolved. The CDR3 spans 14 residues. Trimming took 1 base from V and 1 from J, leaving 7 bases between them. Per germline, CDR1 SEHNR and CDR2 FQNEAQ (reference sequence).

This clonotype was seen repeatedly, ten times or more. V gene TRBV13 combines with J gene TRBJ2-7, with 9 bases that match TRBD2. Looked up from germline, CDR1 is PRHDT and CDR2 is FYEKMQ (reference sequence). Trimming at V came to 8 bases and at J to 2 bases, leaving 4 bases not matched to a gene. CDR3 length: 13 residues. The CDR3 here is CASSGGGAYEQYF. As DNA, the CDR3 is TGTGCCAGCTCCGGCGGGGGGGCCTACGAGCAGTACTTC.

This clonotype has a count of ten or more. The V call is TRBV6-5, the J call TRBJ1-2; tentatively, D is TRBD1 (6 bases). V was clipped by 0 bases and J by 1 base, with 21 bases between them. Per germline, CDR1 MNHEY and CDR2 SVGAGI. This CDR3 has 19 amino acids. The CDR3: CASSYSMGAAPSDNYGYTF. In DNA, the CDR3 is TGTGCCAGCAGTTACTCGATGGGGGCCGCTCCCTCAGATAACTATGGCTACACCTTC.

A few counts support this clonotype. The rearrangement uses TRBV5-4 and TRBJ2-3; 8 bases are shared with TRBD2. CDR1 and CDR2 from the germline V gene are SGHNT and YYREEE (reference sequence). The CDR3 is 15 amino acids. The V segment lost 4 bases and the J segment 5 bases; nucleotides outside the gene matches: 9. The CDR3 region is CASSREGAGLDTQYF. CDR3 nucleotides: TGTGCCAGCAGCCGGGAGGGTGCCGGGCTAGATACGCAGTATTTT.

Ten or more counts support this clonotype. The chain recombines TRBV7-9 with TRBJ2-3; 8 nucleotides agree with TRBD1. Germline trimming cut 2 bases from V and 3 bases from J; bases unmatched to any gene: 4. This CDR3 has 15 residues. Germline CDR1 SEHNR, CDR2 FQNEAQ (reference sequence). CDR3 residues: CASSLSQGATDTQYF. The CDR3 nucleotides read TGTGCCAGCAGCTTAAGCCAGGGGGCAACAGATACGCAGTATTTT.

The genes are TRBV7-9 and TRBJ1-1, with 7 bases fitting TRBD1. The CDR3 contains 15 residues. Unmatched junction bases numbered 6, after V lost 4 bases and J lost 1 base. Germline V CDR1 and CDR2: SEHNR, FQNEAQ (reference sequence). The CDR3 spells CASSYGDRTNTEAFF. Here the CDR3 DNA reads TGTGCCAGCAGCTATGGGGACAGAACGAACACTGAAGCTTTCTTT.

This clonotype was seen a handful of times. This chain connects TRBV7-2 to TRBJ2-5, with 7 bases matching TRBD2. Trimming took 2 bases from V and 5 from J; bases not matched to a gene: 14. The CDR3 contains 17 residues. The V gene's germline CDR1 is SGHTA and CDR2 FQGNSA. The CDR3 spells CASSLRGLPPLGETQYF. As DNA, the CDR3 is TGTGCCAGCAGCTTAAGGGGACTACCCCCTTTAGGGGAGACCCAGTACTTC.

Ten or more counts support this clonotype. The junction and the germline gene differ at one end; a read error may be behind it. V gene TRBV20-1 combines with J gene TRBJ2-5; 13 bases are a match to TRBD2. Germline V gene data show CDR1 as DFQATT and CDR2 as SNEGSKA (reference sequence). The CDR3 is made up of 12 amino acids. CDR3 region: CGTSGDQETQYF. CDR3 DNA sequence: TGTGGGACTAGCGGGGATCAAGAGACCCAGTACTTC.

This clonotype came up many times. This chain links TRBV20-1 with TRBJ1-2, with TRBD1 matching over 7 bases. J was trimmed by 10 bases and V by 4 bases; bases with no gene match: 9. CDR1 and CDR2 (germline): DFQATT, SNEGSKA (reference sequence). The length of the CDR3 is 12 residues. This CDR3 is CSAKGDRSHYTF. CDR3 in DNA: TGCAGTGCTAAGGGGGACAGAAGCCACTACACCTTC.

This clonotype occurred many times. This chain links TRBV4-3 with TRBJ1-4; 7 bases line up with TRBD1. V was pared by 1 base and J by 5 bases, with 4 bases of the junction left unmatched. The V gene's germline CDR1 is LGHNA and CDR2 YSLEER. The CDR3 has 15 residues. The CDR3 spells CASSQGTGLNEKLFF. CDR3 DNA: TGCGCCAGCAGCCAAGGGACAGGCCTGAATGAAAAACTGTTTTTT.

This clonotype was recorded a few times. CDR3 bases: TGTGCCAGCAGCCACGCTAGCGGGGTCAAAGAGACCCAGTACTTC. Translation: CASSHASGVKETQYF. The chain couples TRBV7-2 to TRBJ2-5, with 9 bases matching TRBD2. Germline values: CDR1 SGHTA, CDR2 FQGNSA. The length of the CDR3 is 15 residues. The trim removed 5 bases at V and 3 bases at J, leaving 7 bases unmatched.

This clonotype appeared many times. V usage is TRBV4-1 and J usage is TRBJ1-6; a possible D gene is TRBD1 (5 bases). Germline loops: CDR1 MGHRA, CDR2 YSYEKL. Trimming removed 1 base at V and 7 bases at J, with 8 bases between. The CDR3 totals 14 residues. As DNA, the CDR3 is TGCGCCAGCAGCCAAGGACAGCGGAATTCACCCCTCCACTTT. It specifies CASSQGQRNSPLHF.

CDR3 loop: CASSFYTGTGGNEQYF. In nucleotides, the CDR3 is TGTGCCAGCAGTTTCTATACCGGGACAGGGGGCAACGAGCAGTACTTC. This chain connects TRBV6-6 to TRBJ2-7; the match to TRBD1 covers 12 bases. V lost 4 bases to trimming and J lost 5 bases; unmatched junction nucleotides: 9. CDR3 length: 16 amino acids. The germline V gene encodes CDR1 MNHNY and CDR2 SVGAGI (reference sequence).

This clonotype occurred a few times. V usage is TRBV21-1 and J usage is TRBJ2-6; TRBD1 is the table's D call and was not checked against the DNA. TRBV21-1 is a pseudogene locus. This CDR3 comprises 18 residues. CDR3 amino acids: CASSKFRSRRTGANVLTF. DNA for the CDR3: TGTGCCAGCAGCAAATTTCGGTCCCGGAGGACTGGGGCCAACGTCCTGACTTTC.

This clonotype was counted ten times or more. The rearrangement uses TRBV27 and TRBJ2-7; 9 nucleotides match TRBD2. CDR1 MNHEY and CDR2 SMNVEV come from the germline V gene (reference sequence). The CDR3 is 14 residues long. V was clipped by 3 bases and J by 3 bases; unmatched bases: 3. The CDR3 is CASSFGRGGYEQYF. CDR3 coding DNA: TGTGCCAGCAGTTTTGGGCGGGGGGGCTACGAGCAGTACTTC.

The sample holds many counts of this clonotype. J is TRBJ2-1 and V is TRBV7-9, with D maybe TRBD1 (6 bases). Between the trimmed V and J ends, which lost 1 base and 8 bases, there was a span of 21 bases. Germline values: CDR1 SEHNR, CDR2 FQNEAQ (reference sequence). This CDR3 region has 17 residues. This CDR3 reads CASSLGFTGTPGDEQFF. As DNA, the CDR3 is TGTGCCAGCAGCTTAGGCTTTACGGGGACCCCAGGGGATGAGCAGTTCTTC.